A single T cell receptor beta chain is shown here with its context. Investigators isolated RNA and reverse transcribed it into cDNA to act as the sequencing template. TCRdb keeps only in-frame clones here, not all; method: immunoSEQ multiplex PCR. The sample shows about 130,000 clones, about 57% of them seen only once. The length of the CDR3 is 14 residues. In germline, CDR1 is SGHTA, CDR2 FQGNSA. V lost 0 bases, J lost 4 bases, and 7 bases lay in between. This specimen comes from a study of CD8+ T cells in alopecia areata. Those with alopecia areata gave lesional scalp punch biopsies and peripheral blood.

The specimen was CD4+ T cells sorted from blood, collected at week 0. This sequence originates from a human donor with alopecia areata. The rearrangement joins TRBV7-2 to TRBJ2-1, with D perhaps TRBD1 or TRBD2 (5 bases each). CDR3 DNA sequence: TGTGCCAGCAGCTTAGCGGGGGTTTACAATGAGCAGTTCTTC. Its protein product is CASSLAGVYNEQFF.